One and the same sample provided the 5 T cell receptor beta chains below, sequenced in a study of T cell repertoires in cytomegalovirus infection. From the reads, TCRdb called clonotypes with MiXCR, one entry per CDR3 protein. The table records approximately 110,000 distinct CDR3 sequences, about a tenth of them present only once. For these TCRs, the target antigens are not known. Sequencing input: PBMCs, sequenced either directly or after in vitro stimulation (not recorded which). These TCRs come from a human donor in good health (CMV status not recorded). Some clones in this sample may be carry-over from other donors' samples.

About this clonotype itself: A much more abundant neighbour one base away suggests this may be a read error. V gene TRBV12-3 or TRBV12-4 combines with J gene TRBJ1-1, with 9 bases aligning to TRBD1. The ends lost 5 bases at V and 6 bases at J; junction bases unmatched: 7. CDR3 size: 14 residues. CDR3 DNA: TGTGCCAGCAGTCCCGGGACAGGGCGGGCTGAAGCTTTCTTT. Translating gives CASSPGTGRAEAFF.

This clonotype has at least ten counts. The chain uses TRBV9 and TRBJ1-2; D ambiguous. Germline values: CDR1 SGDLS, CDR2 YYNGEE. CDR3 size: 15 residues. V was cut by 0 bases and J by 0 bases, with 9 bases left in between. The CDR3 region has the DNA TGTGCCAGCAGCGTAGCCCCAGTACCTAACTATGGCTACACCTTC. This sequence encodes CASSVAPVPNYGYTF.

This clonotype was seen a few times. The gene calls are TRBV11-3 and TRBJ2-5, with 9 bases that match TRBD1. The ends lost 5 bases at V and 1 base at J; junction bases unmatched: 11. The V gene's germline CDR1 is SGHNT and CDR2 YENEEA. This CDR3 comprises 17 residues. The CDR3 loop reads CASSMGRGQGVQETQYF. The CDR3 DNA reads TGTGCCAGCAGCATGGGCCGGGGACAGGGAGTCCAAGAGACCCAGTACTTC. Filled out from reference TRBV11-3 and TRBJ2-5, the complete variable domain reads EAGVVQSPRYKIIEKKQPVAFWCNPISGHNTLYWYLQNLGQGPELLIRYENEEAVDDSQLPKDRFSAERLKGVDSTLKIQPAELGDSAVYLCASSMGRGQGVQETQYFGPGTRLLVL.

This clonotype has a count of ten or more. In nucleotides, the CDR3 is TGTGCCAGCAGTTATACAGGGGGCTGGGAAACCGGGGAGCTGTTTTTT. This sequence encodes CASSYTGGWETGELFF. V usage is TRBV6-6 and J usage is TRBJ2-2; the match to TRBD1 covers 9 bases. The CDR3 length is 16 residues. CDR1 is MNHNY, CDR2 SVGAGI, per germline (reference sequence). The ends lost 3 bases at V and 5 bases at J; junction bases unmatched: 7.

This clonotype appeared many times. The chain links TRBV7-8 to TRBJ2-3, with a weak D call TRBD1 (6 bases). Trimming cost V 5 bases and J 2 bases, with 17 bases left between them. CDR1 is SGHVS and CDR2 is FQNEAQ in the germline V gene. The length of the CDR3 is 16 residues. CDR3 sequence (DNA): TGTGCCAGCAGCCCGAGACAGGTTTTGACCACAGATACGCAGTATTTT. Protein sequence: CASSPRQVLTTDTQYF.